A selection of T cell receptor beta chains follows, all from one sample in a study of type 1 regulatory T cells. Each CDR3 protein is one row after TCRdb ran MiXCR on the reads. The sample yields over 90,000 distinct CDR3 sequences, 31% seen once. Sequencing input: CD4+ T cells, either the whole sample or a sorted fraction (not recorded which). The receptor set was obtained from a human donor in good health. Both conserved end residues are part of each CDR3. The D gene is left open where the match is weak. Size tells how often a clone was seen (once, few, many) or the class of an expanded clone, and some rows leave it out.

>.|TRBJ2-7|.|TRBV4-3
CASSQDLRNSYEQYF
TGCGCCAGCAGCCAAGATTTGAGGAACTCCTACGAGCAGTACTTC
>TRBD1|TRBJ1-1|.|TRBV5-1
CASSLRTGQNTEAFF
TGCGCCAGCAGCTTGCGGACAGGGCAGAACACTGAAGCTTTCTTT
>TRBD1|TRBJ2-5|.|TRBV7-2
CASSVDRGPETQYF
TGTGCCAGCAGCGTCGACAGGGGGCCGGAGACCCAGTACTTC
>.|TRBJ2-7|.|TRBV20-1
CSAKDWDRAYEQYF
TGCAGTGCTAAGGATTGGGACCGAGCCTACGAGCAGTACTTC
>TRBD1|TRBJ2-7|few|TRBV29-1
CSVRTNGQGGGEQYF
TGCAGCGTCAGAACCAACGGACAGGGTGGCGGCGAGCAGTACTTC
>.|TRBJ2-7|many|TRBV20-1
CSAESGFLYEQYF
TGCAGTGCTGAAAGCGGGTTTCTCTACGAGCAGTACTTC
>.|TRBJ2-2|few|TRBV24-1
CATSVRGTSNTGELFF
TGTGCCACCAGTGTCAGAGGCACATCGAACACCGGGGAGCTGTTTTTT
>.|TRBJ2-5|once|TRBV5-1
CASALSENIQETQYF
TGCGCCAGTGCGCTTAGCGAGAATATCCAAGAGACCCAGTACTTC
>TRBD2|TRBJ2-1|.|TRBV29-1
CSVGGLAGGPSEQFF
TGCAGCGTGGGGGGACTAGCGGGAGGGCCCAGTGAGCAGTTCTTC
>.|TRBJ2-1|once|TRBV19
CASSIVDSPQFF
TGTGCCAGTAGTATAGTTGACAGCCCCCAGTTCTTC
>.|TRBJ2-7|.|TRBV14
CASSQQGRYEQYF
TGTGCCAGCAGCCAACAGGGGCGTTACGAGCAGTACTTC
>TRBD2|TRBJ2-7|.|TRBV5-1
CASSLGTSGYEQYF
TGTGCCAGCAGTTTAGGGACTAGCGGCTACGAGCAGTACTTC
>.|TRBJ2-6|.|TRBV15
CATSGFGGGANVLTF
TGTGCCACCAGCGGCTTTGGAGGAGGGGCCAACGTCCTGACTTTC
>.|TRBJ2-7|.|TRBV28
CASSFGGRLYEQYF
TGTGCCAGCAGTTTTGGAGGGAGGTTGTACGAGCAGTACTTC
>.|TRBJ1-3|.|TRBV7-2
CASSLAASGNTIYF
TGTGCCAGCAGCTTAGCGGCCTCTGGAAACACCATATATTTT
>TRBD2|TRBJ2-5|few|TRBV7-3
CASSRVAGQGRETQYF
TGTGCCAGCAGCCGCGTAGCGGGCCAGGGCAGAGAGACCCAGTACTTC
>TRBD1|TRBJ1-2|few|TRBV20-1
CSASRGDYGYTF
TGCAGTGCTAGCAGGGGGGACTATGGCTACACCTTC
>TRBD2|TRBJ2-7|many|TRBV20-1
CSAPRVLAGSSYEQYF
TGCAGTGCTCCTCGGGTCCTAGCGGGCTCCTCCTACGAGCAGTACTTC
>.|TRBJ1-2|few|TRBV20-1
CRGTDVYGSYTF
TGCAGGGGGACGGATGTCTATGGGAGCTACACCTTC
>TRBD2|TRBJ2-1|.|TRBV30
CAWSVASGNEQFF
TGTGCCTGGAGTGTAGCTAGCGGCAATGAGCAGTTCTTC
>.|TRBJ2-7|few|TRBV7-9
CASSPDRWEQYF
TGTGCCAGCAGCCCCGATCGGTGGGAGCAGTACTTC
>.|TRBJ2-1|few|TRBV9
CASSERASGRLNEQFF
TGTGCCAGCAGCGAGAGGGCCTCCGGACGTCTCAATGAGCAGTTCTTC
>TRBD2|TRBJ2-3|.|TRBV7-8
CASSLLRRLAEQYF
TGTGCCAGCAGCTTACTTAGGCGACTAGCCGAGCAGTATTTT
>.|TRBJ2-6|.|TRBV18
CASSPGAQGANVLTF
TGTGCCAGCTCACCGGGGGCGCAAGGGGCCAACGTCCTGACTTTC
>.|TRBJ1-1|.|TRBV19
CASIGSSEAFF
TGTGCCAGTATAGGTTCATCTGAAGCTTTCTTT
>.|TRBJ1-5|.|TRBV20-1
CSAKRWGSNQPQHF
TGCAGTGCTAAAAGGTGGGGTAGCAATCAGCCCCAGCATTTT
>.|TRBJ2-7|few|TRBV10-3
CAINSGPDASEQYF
TGTGCCATCAATTCCGGGCCAGACGCCTCCGAGCAGTACTTC
>TRBD2|TRBJ2-7|.|TRBV7-9
CASSLETSPYEQYF
TGTGCCAGCAGCTTAGAGACTAGCCCCTACGAGCAGTACTTC
>.|TRBJ2-5|few|TRBV29-1
CSAEQETQYF
TGCAGCGCAGAACAAGAGACCCAGTACTTC
>TRBD1|TRBJ1-2|.|TRBV24-1
CATSEARGQGYGYTF
TGTGCCACCAGTGAGGCCCGGGGACAGGGATATGGCTACACCTTC
>TRBD1|TRBJ1-2|once|TRBV18
CASSETGGAGYTF
TGTGCCAGCTCCGAGACAGGGGGCGCTGGCTACACCTTC
>.|TRBJ2-5|.|TRBV5-1
CASSLYGPETQYF
TGCGCCAGCAGCTTGTATGGACCGGAGACCCAGTACTTC
>TRBD2|TRBJ2-3|few|TRBV20-1
CSASVGGPSHDTQYF
TGCAGTGCTAGTGTGGGAGGGCCCTCGCACGATACGCAGTATTTT
>TRBD1|TRBJ2-3|.|TRBV5-1
CASSLAGRGPPDTQYF
TGCGCCAGCAGCCTGGCCGGCAGGGGGCCTCCAGATACGCAGTATTTT
>.|TRBJ1-2|few|TRBV12-3/TRBV12-4
CASTKQGTNYGYTF
TGTGCCAGCACCAAACAGGGTACTAACTATGGCTACACCTTC
>.|TRBJ2-7|.|TRBV7-2
CASSVWPQRYEQYF
TGTGCCAGCAGCGTATGGCCTCAAAGGTACGAGCAGTACTTC
>TRBD2|TRBJ2-1|.|TRBV4-1
CASSLLAGVLGRDEQFF
TGCGCCAGCAGCCTCCTAGCGGGAGTGTTGGGGAGGGATGAGCAGTTCTTC
>.|TRBJ2-3|.|TRBV29-1
CSVDGGGGTDTQYF
TGCAGCGTTGACGGTGGCGGGGGCACAGATACGCAGTATTTT
>.|TRBJ1-4|.|TRBV5-5
CASTIEAGLTNEKLFF
TGTGCCAGCACCATTGAGGCTGGTCTGACTAATGAAAAACTGTTTTTT